Here is one T cell receptor (beta chain) with its context. Its antigen is currently unknown. These data are taken from a study of T cell responses to AZD1222 COVID-19 vaccine. Study observations and caveats: Donors were chiefly white British, with a greater number of females, and clonal diversity was perhaps underestimated. Among spike-specific TCRs, nearly half reportedly target unmutated variant regions.

Assay used: immunoSEQ multiplex PCR; TCRdb lists only in-frame clones, some missing. The sample includes 150,000 to 200,000 clones, approximately 94% seen only once; the top ten take roughly 5.5%. Trimming left V 8 bases short and J 2 bases short, with 8 bases between. Germline values: CDR1 MNHEY, CDR2 SMNVEV (reference sequence). This CDR3 contains 12 residues. The origin of this receptor is an adult who received the AZD1222 COVID-19 vaccine. The chain is built from TRBV27 and TRBJ2-3; D gene unclear. This specimen was peripheral blood, taken 28 days after the second AZD1222 dose. The CDR3 is CASASPTDTQYF. The CDR3 bases are TGTGCCAGCGCGTCTCCCACAGATACGCAGTATTTT.